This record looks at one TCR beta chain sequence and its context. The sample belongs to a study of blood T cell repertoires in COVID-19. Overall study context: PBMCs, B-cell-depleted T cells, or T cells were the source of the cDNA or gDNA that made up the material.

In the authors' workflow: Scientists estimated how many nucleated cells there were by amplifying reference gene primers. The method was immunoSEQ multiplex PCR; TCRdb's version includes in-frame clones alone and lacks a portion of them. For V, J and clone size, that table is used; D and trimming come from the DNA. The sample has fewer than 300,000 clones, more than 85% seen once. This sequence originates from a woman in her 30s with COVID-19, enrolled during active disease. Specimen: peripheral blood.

CDR3 DNA: TGTGCCACCATAGAACAGGGGTACAATGAGCAGTTCTTC. It specifies CATIEQGYNEQFF. The chain joins TRBV27 to TRBJ2-1; 7 bases are shared with TRBD1. Germline CDR1 reads MNHEY; CDR2 reads SMNVEV (reference sequence). With 10 bases clipped from V and 4 bases from J, the junction kept 7 bases outside the gene matches. The CDR3 runs 13 residues.